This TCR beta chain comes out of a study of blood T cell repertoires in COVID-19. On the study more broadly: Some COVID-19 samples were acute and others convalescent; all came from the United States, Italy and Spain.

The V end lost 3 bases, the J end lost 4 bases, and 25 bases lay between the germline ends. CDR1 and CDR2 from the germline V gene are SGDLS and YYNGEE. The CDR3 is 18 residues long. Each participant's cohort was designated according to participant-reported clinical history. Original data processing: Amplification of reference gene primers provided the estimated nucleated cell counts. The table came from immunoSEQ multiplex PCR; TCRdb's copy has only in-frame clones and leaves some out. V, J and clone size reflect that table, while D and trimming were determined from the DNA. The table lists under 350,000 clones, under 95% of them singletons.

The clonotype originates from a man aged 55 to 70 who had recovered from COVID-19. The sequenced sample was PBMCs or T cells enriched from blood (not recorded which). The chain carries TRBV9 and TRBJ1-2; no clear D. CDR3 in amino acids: CASSASPAAGSPFYGYTF. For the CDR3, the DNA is TGTGCCAGCAGCGCCTCCCCCGCGGCGGGCTCTCCCTTCTATGGCTACACCTTC.